The entry below describes one T cell receptor beta chain. Its antigen is unidentified. Sequencing used immunoSEQ multiplex PCR; TCRdb keeps in-frame clones, though not all of them. In the table there are 2 million to 2.5 million clones, more than 85% of which are singletons. This sample is part of a study of shared clonotypes between healthy human individuals. Study outcomes and limitations: Rarefaction exposed incomplete sorted-subset sequencing despite large depth.

Germline CDR1 reads MDHEN; CDR2 reads SYDVKM. V was trimmed by 6 bases and J by 5 bases, leaving 11 bases between them. The CDR3 is 12 residues long. Partitioning of CD4+ cells yielded a CD45RA+ naive subset and a CD45RA-negative memory subset. The material sequenced was naive CD4+ T cells from PBMCs. The subset here: CD45RA+ positively selected. This clonotype was obtained from a man aged 18 to 29 in good health. Some clones in this sample may be carry-over from other donors' samples. The chain combines TRBV28 with TRBJ2-7; maybe TRBD1 (6 bases). The chain's CDR3 is CASSTPGDEQYF. The CDR3 DNA reads TGTGCCAGCAGCACCCCAGGGGACGAGCAGTACTTC.